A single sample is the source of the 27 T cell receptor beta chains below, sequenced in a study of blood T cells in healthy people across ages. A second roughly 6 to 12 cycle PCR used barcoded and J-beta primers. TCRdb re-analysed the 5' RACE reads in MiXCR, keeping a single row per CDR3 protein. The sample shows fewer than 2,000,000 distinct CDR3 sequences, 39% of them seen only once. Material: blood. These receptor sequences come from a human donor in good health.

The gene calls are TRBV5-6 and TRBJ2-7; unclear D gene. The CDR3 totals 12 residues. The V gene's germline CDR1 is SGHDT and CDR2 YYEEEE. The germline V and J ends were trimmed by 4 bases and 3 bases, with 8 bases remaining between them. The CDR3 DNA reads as TGTGCCAGCAGCGACATGGACTACGAGCAGTACTTC. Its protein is CASSDMDYEQYF. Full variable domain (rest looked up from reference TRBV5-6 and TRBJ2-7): DAGVTQSPTHLIKTRGQQVTLRCSPKSGHDTVSWYQQALGQGPQFIFQYYEEEERQRGNFPDRFSGHQFPNYSSELNVNALLLGDSALYLCASSDMDYEQYFGPGTRLTVT.

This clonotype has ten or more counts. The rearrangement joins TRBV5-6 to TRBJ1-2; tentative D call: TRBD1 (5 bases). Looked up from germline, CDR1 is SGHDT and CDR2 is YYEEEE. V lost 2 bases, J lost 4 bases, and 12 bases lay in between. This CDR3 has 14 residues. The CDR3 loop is CASSFGTGSYGYTF. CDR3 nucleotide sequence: TGTGCCAGCAGCTTTGGGACGGGAAGCTATGGCTACACCTTC.

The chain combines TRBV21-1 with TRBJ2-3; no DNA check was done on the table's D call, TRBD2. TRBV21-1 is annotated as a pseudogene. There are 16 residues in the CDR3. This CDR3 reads CASSPLAGGTTDTQYF. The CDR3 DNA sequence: TGTGCCAGCAGCCCACTAGCGGGGGGGACCACAGATACGCAGTATTTT.

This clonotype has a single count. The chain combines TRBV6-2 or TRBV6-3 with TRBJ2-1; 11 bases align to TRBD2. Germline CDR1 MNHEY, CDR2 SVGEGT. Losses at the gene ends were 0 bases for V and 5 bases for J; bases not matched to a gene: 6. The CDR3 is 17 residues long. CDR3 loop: CASSYSPSGGINNEQFF. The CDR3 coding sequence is TGTGCCAGCAGTTACTCTCCTAGCGGGGGGATTAACAATGAGCAGTTCTTC.

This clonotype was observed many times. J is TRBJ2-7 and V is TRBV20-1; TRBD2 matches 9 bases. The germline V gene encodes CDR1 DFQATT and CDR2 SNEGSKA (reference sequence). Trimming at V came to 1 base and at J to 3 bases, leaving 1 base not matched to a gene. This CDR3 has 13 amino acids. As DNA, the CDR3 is TGCAGTGCTAGAGGCGGGGGGGACTACGAGCAGTACTTC. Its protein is CSARGGGDYEQYF.

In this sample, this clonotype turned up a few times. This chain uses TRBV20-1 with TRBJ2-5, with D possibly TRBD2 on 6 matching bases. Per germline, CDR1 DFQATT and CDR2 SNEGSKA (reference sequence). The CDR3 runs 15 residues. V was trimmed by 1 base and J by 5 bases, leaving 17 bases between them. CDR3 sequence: CSARALSGGEETQYF. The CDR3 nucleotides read TGCAGTGCTAGAGCGTTATCCGGGGGAGAGGAGACCCAGTACTTC.

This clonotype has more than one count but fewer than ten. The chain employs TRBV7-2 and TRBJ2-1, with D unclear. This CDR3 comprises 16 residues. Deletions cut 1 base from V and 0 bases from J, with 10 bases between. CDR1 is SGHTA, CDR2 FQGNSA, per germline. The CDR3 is CASSLVWDRSYNEQFF. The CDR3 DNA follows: TGTGCCAGCAGCTTAGTGTGGGATCGCTCCTACAATGAGCAGTTCTTC.

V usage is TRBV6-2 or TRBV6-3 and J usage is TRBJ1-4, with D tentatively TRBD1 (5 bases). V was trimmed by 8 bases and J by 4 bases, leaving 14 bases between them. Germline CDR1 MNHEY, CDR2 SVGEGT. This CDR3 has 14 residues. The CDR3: CASGEQESNEKLFF. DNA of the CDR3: TGTGCCAGCGGCGAACAGGAAAGTAATGAAAAACTGTTTTTT.

The CDR3 DNA reads TGTGCCAGCAGCTTTGAACCCATAGCTAACTATGGCTACACCTTC. Amino acid sequence: CASSFEPIANYGYTF. The V gene is TRBV7-9, the J gene TRBJ1-2; no clear D gene. Between the trimmed V and J ends, which lost 3 bases and 0 bases, there was a span of 11 bases. This CDR3 is built from 15 residues. Germline V gene sequence: CDR1 SEHNR, CDR2 FQNEAQ (reference sequence).

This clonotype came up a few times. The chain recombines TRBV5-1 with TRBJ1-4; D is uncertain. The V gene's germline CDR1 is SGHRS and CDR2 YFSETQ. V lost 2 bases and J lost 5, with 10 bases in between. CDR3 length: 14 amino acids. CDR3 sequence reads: CASSFGEENEKLFF. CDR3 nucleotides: TGCGCCAGCAGCTTTGGAGAGGAGAATGAAAAACTGTTTTTT.

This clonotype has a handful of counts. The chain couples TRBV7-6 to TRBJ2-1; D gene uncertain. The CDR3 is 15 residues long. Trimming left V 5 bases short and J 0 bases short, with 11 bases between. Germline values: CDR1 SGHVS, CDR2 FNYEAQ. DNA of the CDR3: TGTGCCAGCAGCCCACTCACCAGCTCCTACAATGAGCAGTTCTTC. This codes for CASSPLTSSYNEQFF.

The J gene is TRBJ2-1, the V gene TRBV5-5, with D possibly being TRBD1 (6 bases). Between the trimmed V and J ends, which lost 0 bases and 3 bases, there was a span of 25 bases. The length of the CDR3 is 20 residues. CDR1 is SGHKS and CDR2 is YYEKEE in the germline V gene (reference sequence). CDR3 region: CASSLGGMRAGTSDYNEQFF. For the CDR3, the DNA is TGTGCCAGCAGCTTGGGGGGTATGAGAGCCGGGACATCAGACTACAATGAGCAGTTCTTC.

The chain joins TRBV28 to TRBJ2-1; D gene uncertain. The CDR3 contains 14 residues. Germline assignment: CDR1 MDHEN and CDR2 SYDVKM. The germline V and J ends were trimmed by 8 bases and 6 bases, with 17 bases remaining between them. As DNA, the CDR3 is TGTGCCAGCGCCGACTCGACCCCGATCAATGAGCAGTTCTTC. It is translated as CASADSTPINEQFF.

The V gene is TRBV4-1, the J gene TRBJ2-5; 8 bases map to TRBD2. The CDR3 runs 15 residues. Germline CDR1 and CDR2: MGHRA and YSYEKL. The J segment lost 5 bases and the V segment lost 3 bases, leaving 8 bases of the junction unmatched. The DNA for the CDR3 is TGCGCCAGCAGCCAGGTAGCGGGGCGCGGGGAGACCCAGTACTTC. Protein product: CASSQVAGRGETQYF.

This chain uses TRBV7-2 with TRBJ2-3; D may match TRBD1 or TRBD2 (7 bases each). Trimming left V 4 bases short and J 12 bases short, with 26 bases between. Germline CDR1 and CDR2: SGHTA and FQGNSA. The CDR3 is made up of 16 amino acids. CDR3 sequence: CASSSPGGGDQETQYF. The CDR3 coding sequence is TGTGCCAGCAGCTCCCCAGGGGGGGGCGACCAAGAGACCCAGTATTTT.

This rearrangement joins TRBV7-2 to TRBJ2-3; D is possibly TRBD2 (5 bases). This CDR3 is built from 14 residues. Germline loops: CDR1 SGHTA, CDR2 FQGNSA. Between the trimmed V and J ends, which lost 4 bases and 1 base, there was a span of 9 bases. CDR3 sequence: CASSWRTGTDTQYF. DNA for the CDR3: TGTGCCAGCAGCTGGAGGACCGGCACAGATACGCAGTATTTT. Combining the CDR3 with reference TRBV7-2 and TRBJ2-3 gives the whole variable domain GAGVSQSPSNKVTEKGKDVELRCDPISGHTALYWYRQSLGQGLEFLIYFQGNSAPDKSGLPSDRFSAERTGGSVSTLTIQRTQQEDSAVYLCASSWRTGTDTQYFGPGTRLTVL.

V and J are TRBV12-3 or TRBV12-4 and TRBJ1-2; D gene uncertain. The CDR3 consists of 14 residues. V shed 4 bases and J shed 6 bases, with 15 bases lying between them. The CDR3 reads CASSSPLRNNGYTF. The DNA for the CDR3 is TGTGCCAGCAGTTCCCCTCTCCGAAATAATGGCTACACCTTC.

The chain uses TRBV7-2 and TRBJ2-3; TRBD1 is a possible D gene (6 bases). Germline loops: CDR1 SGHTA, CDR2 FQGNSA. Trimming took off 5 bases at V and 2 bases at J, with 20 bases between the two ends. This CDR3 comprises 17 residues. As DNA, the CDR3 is TGTGCCAGCAGCCCCCGGGAAGACAGGCCCTTCACAGATACGCAGTATTTT. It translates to CASSPREDRPFTDTQYF. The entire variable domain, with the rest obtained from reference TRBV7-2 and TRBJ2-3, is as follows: GAGVSQSPSNKVTEKGKDVELRCDPISGHTALYWYRQSLGQGLEFLIYFQGNSAPDKSGLPSDRFSAERTGGSVSTLTIQRTQQEDSAVYLCASSPREDRPFTDTQYFGPGTRLTVL.

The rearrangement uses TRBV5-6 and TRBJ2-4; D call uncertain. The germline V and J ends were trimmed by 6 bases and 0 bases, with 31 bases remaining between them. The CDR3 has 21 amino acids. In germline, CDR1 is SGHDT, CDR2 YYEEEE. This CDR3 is CASKTSVVGSHKLLAKNIQYF. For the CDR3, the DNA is TGTGCCAGCAAAACGTCTGTTGTGGGAAGCCACAAACTTCTAGCCAAAAACATTCAGTACTTC.

The CDR3 region is CSAPRLAVSTDTQYF. The CDR3, as DNA: TGCAGTGCTCCTCGACTAGCGGTTAGCACAGATACGCAGTATTTT. The chain combines TRBV20-1 with TRBJ2-3; 9 positions agree with TRBD2. CDR3 length: 15 amino acids. Losses at the gene ends were 5 bases for V and 0 bases for J; bases not matched to a gene: 6. Germline V gene lookup returns CDR1 DFQATT and CDR2 SNEGSKA (reference sequence).

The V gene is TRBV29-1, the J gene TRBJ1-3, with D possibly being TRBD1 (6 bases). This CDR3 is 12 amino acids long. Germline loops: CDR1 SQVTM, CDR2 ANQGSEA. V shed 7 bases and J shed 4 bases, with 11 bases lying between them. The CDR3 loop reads CSGRDIGNTIYF. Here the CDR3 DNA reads TGCAGCGGCCGGGACATCGGAAACACCATATATTTT.

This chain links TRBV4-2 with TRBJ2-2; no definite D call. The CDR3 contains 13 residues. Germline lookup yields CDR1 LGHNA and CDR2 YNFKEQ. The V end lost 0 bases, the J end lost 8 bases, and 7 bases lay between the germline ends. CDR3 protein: CASSQEIEGELFF. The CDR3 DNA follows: TGTGCCAGCAGCCAAGAAATTGAGGGGGAGCTGTTTTTT.

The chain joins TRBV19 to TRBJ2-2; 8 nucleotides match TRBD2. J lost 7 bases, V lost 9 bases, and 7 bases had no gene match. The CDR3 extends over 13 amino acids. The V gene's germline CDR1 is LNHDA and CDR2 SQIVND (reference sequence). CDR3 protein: CASAAGGSGELFF. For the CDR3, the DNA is TGTGCCAGCGCGGCGGGGGGCAGCGGGGAGCTGTTTTTT.

In DNA, the CDR3 is TGCGCCAGCAGCCACCCTCTAGCGGGGGGGCGGCATGAGCAGTTCTTC. It specifies CASSHPLAGGRHEQFF. The chain is built from TRBV4-1 and TRBJ2-1, with TRBD2 matching 12 bases. Germline values: CDR1 MGHRA, CDR2 YSYEKL. The CDR3 has 16 residues. With V trimmed by 3 bases and J by 8 bases, 8 bases remained unmatched.

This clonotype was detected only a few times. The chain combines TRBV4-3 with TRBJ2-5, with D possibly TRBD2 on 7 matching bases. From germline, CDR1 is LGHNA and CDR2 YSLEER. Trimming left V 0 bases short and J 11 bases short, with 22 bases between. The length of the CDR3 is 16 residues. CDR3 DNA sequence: TGCGCCAGCAGCCAAGATTCTAGCGGAGGTGCAGGGGAGCAGTACTTC. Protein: CASSQDSSGGAGEQYF.

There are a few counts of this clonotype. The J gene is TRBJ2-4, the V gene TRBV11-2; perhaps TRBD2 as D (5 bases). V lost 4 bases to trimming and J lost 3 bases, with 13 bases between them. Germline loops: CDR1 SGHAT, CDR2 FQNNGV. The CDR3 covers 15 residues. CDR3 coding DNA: TGTGCCAGCAGCTCCCTTACGGGGTACAAAAACATTCAGTACTTC. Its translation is CASSSLTGYKNIQYF.

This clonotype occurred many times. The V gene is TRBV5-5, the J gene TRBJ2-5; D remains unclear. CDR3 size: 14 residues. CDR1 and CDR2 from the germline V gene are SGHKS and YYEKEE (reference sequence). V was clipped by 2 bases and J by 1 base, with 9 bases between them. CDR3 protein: CASSLEWAQETQYF. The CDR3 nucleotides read TGTGCCAGCAGCTTAGAGTGGGCCCAAGAGACCCAGTACTTC. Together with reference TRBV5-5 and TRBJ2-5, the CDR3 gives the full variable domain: DAGVTQSPTHLIKTRGQQVTLRCSPISGHKSVSWYQQVLGQGPQFIFQYYEKEERGRGNFPDRFSARQFPNYSSELNVNALLLGDSALYLCASSLEWAQETQYFGPGTRLLVL.